The subject of this entry is one T cell receptor beta chain. Its antigen is not known. These data are taken from a study of CD8+ T cells in alopecia areata. Study information: Those treated were given oral tofacitinib at 5 to 10 mg twice daily.

There are 12 residues in the CDR3. Germline CDR1 and CDR2: SEHNR and FQNEAQ (reference sequence). V was shortened by 1 base and J by 6 bases, with 7 bases between the two germline ends. Lesional scalp punch biopsies and peripheral blood came from alopecia areata patients. Extracted RNA was reverse transcribed into cDNA, the sequencing template. TCRdb's copy holds only in-frame clones and misses some; the assay was immunoSEQ multiplex PCR. The sample has some 170,000 clones, approximately 70% seen once. Broader study findings: Sharing of TCR sequences between patients (possibly for HLA-related reasons) was less clear than in mice.

Source: CD8+ T cells sorted from blood, taken at week 0. The sequence came from a human donor with alopecia areata. The chain has TRBV7-9 and TRBJ2-7; D is unclear. This chain's CDR3 is CASSLGTGEQYF. As DNA, the CDR3 is TGTGCCAGCAGCTTAGGAACTGGCGAGCAGTACTTC.